This record looks at one T cell receptor (beta chain) sequence and its context. Its antigen is unidentified. This sample is drawn from a study of breast tumors, draining lymph nodes, adjacent tissues. The study, taken as a whole, reports: Luminal-like breast cancer showed significantly greater tumor-nontumor repertoire similarity than basal-like breast cancer did. Tumor repertoires ranked between lymph nodes and nontumor tissue in diversity, with V and J gene preferences. Tumor T cell lymph node origin was a supported hypothesis, not proven.

The lymph nodes were axillary draining lymph nodes from breast cancer patients. Trimming took 6 bases from V and 6 from J; bases not matched to a gene: 4. The CDR3 runs 14 residues. Germline loops: CDR1 MNHNY, CDR2 SVGAGI (reference sequence). From the multiplex PCR reads, TCRdb called clonotypes with MiXCR, one entry per CDR3 protein. In the table there are around 230,000 distinct CDR3 sequences, approximately 31% of which are singletons. The receptor's source is a female donor with breast cancer. Some clones in this sample may be carry-over from other donors' samples. The rearrangement joins TRBV6-6 to TRBJ2-2, with 10 nucleotides matching TRBD1. The specimen sequenced was axillary lymph node tissue. The CDR3 spells CASSGTGAAGELFF. DNA for the CDR3: TGTGCCAGCAGCGGGACAGGGGCTGCCGGGGAGCTGTTTTTT.